These 18 T cell receptor beta chains originate from one sample sequenced in a study of blood T cell repertoires in COVID-19. Libraries were prepared by immunoSEQ multiplex PCR; TCRdb keeps only in-frame clonotypes and omits some of them. The sample has 50,000 to 75,000 clones, roughly 87% seen once. Material: peripheral blood. These receptors came from an elderly man in a cohort sampled during active COVID-19.

The chain combines TRBV2 with TRBJ1-1; D remains unclear. CDR3 size: 13 residues. V was clipped by 4 bases and J by 3 bases, with 9 bases between them. Germline CDR1 is SNHLY and CDR2 is FYNNEI. For the CDR3, the DNA is TGTGCCAGCAGTGGCAGGCGGGACACTGAAGCTTTCTTT. Protein: CASSGRRDTEAFF. Full variable domain (remainder filled in from reference TRBV2 and TRBJ1-1): EPEVTQTPSHQVTQMGQEVILRCVPISNHLYFYWYRQILGQKVEFLVSFYNNEISEKSEIFDDQFSVERPDGSNFTLKIRSTKLEDSAMYFCASSGRRDTEAFFGQGTRLTVV.

This chain links TRBV5-1 with TRBJ1-2; 10 bases align to TRBD1. The germline V gene encodes CDR1 SGHRS and CDR2 YFSETQ. This CDR3 comprises 13 residues. Trimming took 4 bases from V and 8 from J; bases not matched to a gene: 5. The CDR3 region is CASSPTGGRGYTF. The CDR3 DNA reads as TGCGCCAGCAGCCCGACAGGGGGCCGGGGCTACACCTTC.

The chain has TRBV11-2 and TRBJ1-1; D is uncertain. The V end lost 3 bases, the J end lost 3 bases, and 11 bases lay between the germline ends. CDR1 is SGHAT, CDR2 FQNNGV, per germline. CDR3 length: 14 residues. CDR3 coding DNA: TGTGCCAGCAGCTTGATTCGAGAGGACACTGAAGCTTTCTTT. Amino acid sequence: CASSLIREDTEAFF.

The J gene is TRBJ1-1, the V gene TRBV5-1; D remains unclear. This CDR3 is built from 14 residues. Trimming cost V 0 bases and J 1 base, with 7 bases left between them. The germline V gene encodes CDR1 SGHRS and CDR2 YFSETQ. The CDR3 sequence: CASSLAAGNTEAFF. CDR3 nucleotide sequence: TGCGCCAGCAGCTTGGCCGCAGGGAACACTGAAGCTTTCTTT.

The chain carries TRBV3-1 (or the pseudogene TRBV3-2) and TRBJ2-2, with TRBD2 matching over 12 bases. V trimming: 4 bases; J trimming: 5 bases; junction bases outside the gene matches: 5. Germline-derived CDR1 and CDR2 are LGHDT and YNNKEL (reference sequence). The CDR3 is 16 amino acids. This CDR3 reads CASSPTSGGLTGELFF. The CDR3 coding sequence is TGTGCCAGCAGCCCGACTAGCGGGGGACTGACCGGGGAGCTGTTTTTT.

The chain uses TRBV7-2 and TRBJ1-2, with 9 bases aligning to TRBD1. The CDR3 totals 14 residues. Germline CDR1 and CDR2: SGHTA and FQGNSA. After removal of 5 bases from V and 0 bases from J, the junction contained 1 base not matched to a gene. In DNA, the CDR3 is TGTGCCAGCAGCCGGACAGGGGCTAACTATGGCTACACCTTC. It is translated as CASSRTGANYGYTF. Complete variable domain (other parts from reference TRBV7-2 and TRBJ1-2): GAGVSQSPSNKVTEKGKDVELRCDPISGHTALYWYRQSLGQGLEFLIYFQGNSAPDKSGLPSDRFSAERTGGSVSTLTIQRTQQEDSAVYLCASSRTGANYGYTFGSGTRLTVV.

This clone was recorded a few times. The chain recombines TRBV29-1 with TRBJ1-5; D call uncertain. With 7 bases removed from V and 4 bases from J, the gap between germline ends came to 17 bases. Germline V gene data show CDR1 as SQVTM and CDR2 as ANQGSEA. The CDR3 is 14 residues long. In nucleotides, the CDR3 is TGCAGCGCCGACGGGGTTGGGTTGAATCAGCCCCAGCATTTT. Protein product: CSADGVGLNQPQHF.

The chain recombines TRBV27 with TRBJ1-1; D remains ambiguous. Trimming stripped 5 bases from V and 0 bases from J, with 10 bases between. This CDR3 comprises 14 residues. Germline CDR1 and CDR2: MNHEY and SMNVEV (reference sequence). CDR3 nucleotides: TGTGCCAGCAGTCTACAGATCATGAACACTGAAGCTTTCTTT. Protein sequence: CASSLQIMNTEAFF.

The J gene is TRBJ2-5, the V gene TRBV30; 9 bases map to TRBD1. V lost 2 bases and J lost 3; bases outside the gene matches: 4. CDR1 is GTSNPN and CDR2 is SVGIG in the germline V gene (reference sequence). This CDR3 is 14 amino acids long. Written as DNA, the CDR3 is TGTGCCTGGAGTTGGGACAGGGTAAAAGAGACCCAGTACTTC. Its translation is CAWSWDRVKETQYF.

The rearrangement joins TRBV27 to TRBJ2-5, with D possibly TRBD1 on 6 matching bases. Germline loops: CDR1 MNHEY, CDR2 SMNVEV (reference sequence). The CDR3 has 16 residues. V shed 7 bases and J shed 4 bases, with 22 bases lying between them. The CDR3 nucleotides are TGTGCCAGCAACCCTTTTCCTTCCGCCAGGGGAGAGACCCAGTACTTC. The encoded protein is CASNPFPSARGETQYF.

The chain uses TRBV3-1 (or the pseudogene TRBV3-2) and TRBJ2-7; TRBD2 matches 7 bases. The CDR3 has 14 residues. V lost 4 bases to trimming and J lost 7 bases; unmatched junction nucleotides: 10. Looked up from germline, CDR1 is LGHDT and CDR2 is YNNKEL (reference sequence). The CDR3 region has the DNA TGTGCCAGCAGCCGCTCTTGGCCCGGGGGGGAGCAGTACTTC. This gives the protein CASSRSWPGGEQYF.

The chain employs TRBV6-5 and TRBJ1-2; 7 bases are shared with TRBD1. The germline CDR1 and CDR2 sequences are MNHEY and SVGAGI. The CDR3 contains 15 residues. Germline trimming cut 6 bases from V and 2 bases from J; bases unmatched to any gene: 9. The CDR3 DNA reads TGTGCCAGCAGCCGAGACAGGGCCATGAACTATGGCTACACCTTC. Residues: CASSRDRAMNYGYTF.

The chain joins TRBV18 to TRBJ2-4; the D is unclear. Germline V gene lookup returns CDR1 KGHSH and CDR2 LQKENI. The V end was cut by 3 bases, the J end by 0 bases, with 6 bases between. The CDR3 sequence is 14 residues long. The CDR3 nucleotides are TGTGCCAGCTCACCTAGTTTAGCCAAAAACATTCAGTACTTC. It encodes CASSPSLAKNIQYF.

The rearrangement joins TRBV27 to TRBJ2-7; 8 bases match TRBD1. From germline, CDR1 is MNHEY and CDR2 SMNVEV (reference sequence). The CDR3 length is 16 residues. With V trimmed by 5 bases and J by 4 bases, 13 bases remained unmatched. The chain's CDR3 is CASSGAPGQVNYEQYF. CDR3 DNA sequence: TGTGCCAGCAGTGGGGCGCCGGGACAGGTTAATTACGAGCAGTACTTC.

CDR3 nucleotide sequence: TGCGCCAGCAGACCGGGCGGGGGGACTAGCACAGATACGCAGTATTTT. This translates into CASRPGGGTSTDTQYF. This chain links TRBV5-1 with TRBJ2-3; 8 bases line up with TRBD2. CDR3 length: 16 residues. Trimming at V came to 5 bases and at J to 0 bases, leaving 8 bases not matched to a gene. Germline loops: CDR1 SGHRS, CDR2 YFSETQ.

V and J are TRBV4-1 and TRBJ2-6, with 13 nucleotides matching TRBD2. Germline CDR1 is MGHRA and CDR2 is YSYEKL. V gave up 3 bases and J gave up 4 bases; unmatched junction bases: 6. This CDR3 comprises 18 residues. CDR3 nucleotides: TGCGCCAGCAGCCAGCCGGGACTAGCGGGGACAGGGGCCAACGTCCTGACTTTC. As protein: CASSQPGLAGTGANVLTF.

V gene TRBV3-1 (or the pseudogene TRBV3-2) combines with J gene TRBJ2-1; 10 nucleotides line up with TRBD1. This CDR3 has 17 amino acids. Germline V gives CDR1 LGHDT, CDR2 YNNKEL (reference sequence). The trim removed 0 bases at V and 5 bases at J, leaving 7 bases unmatched. CDR3: CASSQERGTGVNNEQFF. The CDR3 region has the DNA TGTGCCAGCAGCCAAGAAAGGGGGACAGGGGTTAACAATGAGCAGTTCTTC.

The CDR3: CASSTEYRGHYEQYF. The CDR3 nucleotides are TGTGCCAGCAGTACAGAATACAGGGGGCACTACGAGCAGTACTTC. This chain uses TRBV27 with TRBJ2-7; 9 bases align to TRBD1. The CDR3 runs 15 residues. With 5 bases clipped from V and 3 bases from J, the junction kept 8 bases outside the gene matches. The germline gives CDR1 MNHEY, CDR2 SMNVEV (reference sequence).